This entry is about one T cell receptor (beta chain). The data were taken from a study of follicular helper T cells after annual influenza vaccination. About the research overall: Blood was drawn on days 0, 7 and 28 after vaccination.

Time point given: 2014-2015 season, 7 days after vaccination. The repertoire was sequenced with immunoSEQ multiplex PCR; TCRdb's copy has only in-frame clones and lacks some. In the table there are approximately 9,500 clones, over 75% of which are singletons. Source: CXCR5- memory CD4+ T cells sorted from blood, taken 7 days after influenza vaccination. The sequence came from an adult who received the influenza vaccine.

CDR3 DNA: TGTGCCAGCAGTTACCCCGGGGCCCATGGCTACACCTTC. Translating gives CASSYPGAHGYTF. This sequence joins TRBV6-5 and TRBJ1-2; perhaps TRBD1 as D (5 bases). CDR1 and CDR2 from the germline V gene are MNHEY and SVGAGI. This CDR3 comprises 13 residues. With 2 bases removed from V and 6 bases from J, the gap between germline ends came to 10 bases.